Listed here are 26 T cell receptor beta chains from one sample, sequenced in a study of CD8+ T cells in alopecia areata. Stated treatment: oral pan-JAK inhibitor, 5-10 mg twice daily. cDNA reverse transcribed from extracted RNA served as the sequencing template. The repertoire was sequenced with immunoSEQ multiplex PCR; TCRdb's copy has only in-frame clones and lacks some. Altogether about 64,000 clones are present, around 45% being singletons, with the ten largest covering roughly 22%. Here the sequenced sample was CD8+ T cells sorted from blood, taken around week 37, from a patient treated with tofacitinib. These receptors came from a human donor with alopecia areata.

The chain joins TRBV27 to TRBJ1-2; 8 positions agree with TRBD1. Trimming at V came to 6 bases and at J to 5 bases, leaving 5 bases not matched to a gene. In germline, CDR1 is MNHEY, CDR2 SMNVEV (reference sequence). CDR3 length: 13 residues. CDR3: CASSPGQGYGYTF. CDR3 DNA: TGTGCCAGCAGCCCCGGACAGGGATATGGCTACACCTTC.

This clone was counted between two and nine times. The same CDR3 also results from other DNA sequences found in this sample. This sequence joins TRBV5-1 and TRBJ1-1; D gene uncertain. The germline V and J ends were trimmed by 1 base and 3 bases, with 7 bases remaining between them. The germline V gene encodes CDR1 SGHRS and CDR2 YFSETQ. The CDR3 has 13 residues. The CDR3 reads CASSLRRYTEAFF. The CDR3 DNA is TGCGCCAGCAGCTTGCGGCGGTACACTGAAGCTTTCTTT.

The V gene is TRBV4-1, the J gene TRBJ2-5; 10 positions match TRBD1. Germline V gives CDR1 MGHRA, CDR2 YSYEKL. J lost 4 bases, V lost 1 base, and 3 bases had no gene match. The CDR3 length is 15 residues. This CDR3 reads CASSQARTGGETQYF. The CDR3 coding sequence is TGCGCCAGCAGCCAAGCAAGGACAGGGGGAGAGACCCAGTACTTC.

This clone was seen only a few times. This chain links TRBV29-1 with TRBJ1-4, with TRBD1 matching 9 bases. J was trimmed by 3 bases and V by 7 bases; bases with no gene match: 6. CDR1 and CDR2 from the germline V gene are SQVTM and ANQGSEA. CDR3 length: 14 amino acids. CDR3 residues: CSATGGPANEKLFF. CDR3 bases: TGCAGCGCCACAGGGGGCCCGGCTAATGAAAAACTGTTTTTT.

This clone turned up a few times. The chain is built from TRBV11-2 and TRBJ2-7; a weak D match, TRBD2 (6 bases). V was shortened by 5 bases and J by 0 bases, with 17 bases between the two germline ends. The CDR3 is 16 amino acids. Germline loops: CDR1 SGHAT, CDR2 FQNNGV. The CDR3 loop reads CASSQDSTSPSYEQYF. The CDR3 DNA sequence: TGTGCCAGCAGCCAAGATTCGACTAGTCCCTCCTACGAGCAGTACTTC. The full variable domain, in which reference TRBV11-2 and TRBJ2-7 provide the parts outside the CDR3, is EAGVAQSPRYKIIEKRQSVAFWCNPISGHATLYWYQQILGQGPKLLIQFQNNGVVDDSQLPKDRFSAERLKGVDSTLKIQPAKLEDSAVYLCASSQDSTSPSYEQYFGPGTRLTVT.

The chain has TRBV11-2 and TRBJ1-1, with TRBD1 as a possible D gene (6 bases). This CDR3 spans 12 amino acids. Germline V CDR1 and CDR2: SGHAT, FQNNGV. V dropped 7 bases and J dropped 7 bases, with 13 bases sitting between them. DNA for the CDR3: TGTGCCAGCACCCCCAACAGGGTTGAAGCTTTCTTT. It codes for CASTPNRVEAFF.

This chain links TRBV28 with TRBJ2-7; TRBD1 matches at 8 bases. J lost 2 bases, V lost 1 base, and 7 bases had no gene match. CDR1 is MDHEN, CDR2 SYDVKM, per germline. The CDR3 sequence is 16 residues long. The DNA of the CDR3 is TGTGCCAGCAGTTTATCCCGGACAGGGAATACCTACGAGCAGTACTTC. Its translation is CASSLSRTGNTYEQYF.

The chain recombines TRBV4-1 with TRBJ2-3; D possibly uses TRBD1 or TRBD2 (5 bases each). Germline V gene sequence: CDR1 MGHRA, CDR2 YSYEKL. V lost 4 bases to trimming and J lost 6 bases, with 20 bases between them. CDR3 length: 16 residues. The DNA for the CDR3 is TGCGCCAGCAGCCTGAGAGGTTCTGGGACCGGGGATACGCAGTATTTT. Protein product: CASSLRGSGTGDTQYF.

This clone is categorized as medium-sized. The chain links TRBV2 to TRBJ2-3; 14 bases agree with TRBD2. The V gene end was trimmed by 3 bases and the J gene end by 9 bases; junction bases not matched to a gene: 8. Germline assignment: CDR1 SNHLY and CDR2 FYNNEI. The CDR3 runs 16 residues. The CDR3, as DNA: TGTGCCAGCAGTGATTTGACTAGCGGGAGGGCCGGAACGCAGTATTTT. Translating gives CASSDLTSGRAGTQYF.

The chain couples TRBV7-9 to TRBJ2-5; 8 bases match TRBD1. Trimming removed 6 bases from V and 3 bases from J; junction bases left unmatched: 9. The CDR3 sequence is 15 residues long. The germline V gene encodes CDR1 SEHNR and CDR2 FQNEAQ (reference sequence). In DNA, the CDR3 is TGTGCCAGCAGTCGAAAGACAGGGGTTGAAGAGACCCAGTACTTC. Protein: CASSRKTGVEETQYF.

This clone was detected only a few times. This sequence joins TRBV5-6 and TRBJ2-2; 7 positions agree with TRBD2. CDR3 length: 16 residues. Unmatched junction bases numbered 4, after V lost 0 bases and J lost 2 bases. Germline V gene sequence: CDR1 SGHDT, CDR2 YYEEEE. The CDR3 sequence is CASSLGTRANTGELFF. The CDR3 DNA reads as TGTGCCAGCAGCTTGGGGACTAGGGCCAACACCGGGGAGCTGTTTTTT.

To note about this clone: One end of the junction does not line up with germline, which may come from a read error. V is TRBV5-6 and J is TRBJ2-7, with D hard to call. Germline loops: CDR1 SGHDT, CDR2 YYEEEE. This CDR3 comprises 15 residues. The CDR3 DNA reads as TGCGCCAGCAGCCAAGAAACAGTCAACTCCTACGAGCAGTACTTC. It codes for CASSQETVNSYEQYF.

The V and J genes are TRBV6-5 and TRBJ2-7; D tentatively fits TRBD1 or TRBD2 (5 bases each). The CDR3 covers 14 residues. CDR1 is MNHEY, CDR2 SVGAGI, per germline. V was clipped by 5 bases and J by 3 bases, with 14 bases between them. The CDR3 DNA follows: TGTGCCAGCAGTCCCGGGACGGGAAGCTACGAGCAGTACTTC. This codes for CASSPGTGSYEQYF.

V gene TRBV10-3 combines with J gene TRBJ2-3; the D is unclear. The germline V gene has CDR1 ENHRY and CDR2 SYGVKD. The germline V and J ends were trimmed by 8 bases and 3 bases, with 15 bases remaining between them. CDR3 length equals 14 residues. The CDR3: CAIGPPELTDTQYF. CDR3 DNA: TGTGCCATCGGCCCGCCTGAACTTACAGATACGCAGTATTTT.

This clone was picked up a small number of times. The chain couples TRBV29-1 to TRBJ1-1; D may be TRBD1 (5 bases). Germline V lookup: CDR1 SQVTM, CDR2 ANQGSEA. The V gene lost 4 bases and the J gene lost 6 bases, with 12 bases spanning the gap. There are 12 residues in the CDR3. CDR3 coding DNA: TGCAGCGTTGTATTGGGGGGTGCTGAAGCTTTCTTT. Translated: CSVVLGGAEAFF.

This clone was recorded once. CDR3 nucleotides: TGCGCCAGCAGCCAAGATCCGGCGGGAGGGCCGGCAGATACGCAGTATTTT. It yields the protein CASSQDPAGGPADTQYF. This chain connects TRBV4-3 to TRBJ2-3; TRBD2 matches 9 bases. V was clipped by 0 bases and J by 4 bases; unmatched bases: 8. CDR1 LGHNA and CDR2 YSLEER come from the germline V gene. The length of the CDR3 is 17 residues.

The CDR3 coding sequence is TGCAGCGTCACGACCGGGGATGGCTACACCTTC. This translates into CSVTTGDGYTF. J is TRBJ1-2 and V is TRBV29-1; D unresolved. Looked up from germline, CDR1 is SQVTM and CDR2 is ANQGSEA. The CDR3 totals 11 residues. V shed 6 bases and J shed 6 bases, with 11 bases lying between them.

The rearrangement links TRBV19 to TRBJ2-5; 7 bases align to TRBD2. V lost 5 bases and J lost 0; bases outside the gene matches: 9. CDR1 is LNHDA and CDR2 is SQIVND in the germline V gene (reference sequence). CDR3 size: 16 residues. The chain's CDR3 is CASSLRTRVYQETQYF. The CDR3 region has the DNA TGTGCCAGTAGTTTAAGGACTAGGGTGTACCAAGAGACCCAGTACTTC. Variable domain in full (rest from reference TRBV19 and TRBJ2-5): DGGITQSPKYLFRKEGQNVTLSCEQNLNHDAMYWYRQDPGQGLRLIYYSQIVNDFQKGDIAEGYSVSREKKESFPLTVTSAQKNPTAFYLCASSLRTRVYQETQYFGPGTRLLVL.

The V and J genes are TRBV5-1 and TRBJ2-1; 12 bases agree with TRBD2. Germline lookup yields CDR1 SGHRS and CDR2 YFSETQ. The junction had 8 bases not matched to a gene; V was cut back by 0 bases and J by 10 bases. CDR3 length equals 16 residues. The CDR3 loop reads CASSLVPSGRAGEQFF. The CDR3 nucleotides read TGCGCCAGCAGCTTGGTTCCTAGCGGGAGGGCCGGGGAGCAGTTCTTC.

This sequence joins TRBV7-9 and TRBJ1-1; D ambiguous. V was cut by 4 bases and J by 6 bases, with 15 bases left in between. Germline CDR1 SEHNR, CDR2 FQNEAQ (reference sequence). The CDR3 spans 14 residues. The CDR3 reads CASSSLDRFPEAFF. CDR3 coding DNA: TGTGCCAGCAGCTCCCTCGACCGGTTCCCTGAAGCTTTCTTT.

There are a few counts of this clone. The V and J genes are TRBV6-1 and TRBJ2-5; unclear D gene. This CDR3 has 11 residues. Between the trimmed V and J ends, which lost 4 bases and 5 bases, there was a span of 5 bases. The germline gives CDR1 MNHNS, CDR2 SASEGT. The CDR3 DNA is TGTGCCAGCAGTGCTTGGGAGACCCAGTACTTC. Translated, it gives CASSAWETQYF.

This sequence joins TRBV5-1 and TRBJ2-1; D may be TRBD2 (6 bases). V lost 3 bases to trimming and J lost 6 bases, with 10 bases between them. The CDR3 length is 13 residues. In germline, CDR1 is SGHRS, CDR2 YFSETQ. As DNA, the CDR3 is TGCGCCAGCAGCTGGGGCGGGATCAATGAGCAGTTCTTC. Its translation: CASSWGGINEQFF.

This clone was seen more than once but under ten times. The chain carries TRBV2 and TRBJ2-7; D is uncertain. V was cut by 1 base and J by 6 bases, with 16 bases left in between. The CDR3 runs to 15 residues. Germline V lookup: CDR1 SNHLY, CDR2 FYNNEI. CDR3: CASSEGPGSGREQYF. Written as DNA, the CDR3 is TGTGCCAGCAGTGAAGGCCCGGGTTCTGGACGCGAGCAGTACTTC.

This chain joins TRBV29-1 and TRBJ2-7, with 8 positions matching TRBD2. V lost 2 bases to trimming and J lost 0 bases; unmatched junction nucleotides: 3. This CDR3 spans 14 amino acids. In germline, CDR1 is SQVTM, CDR2 ANQGSEA. CDR3 protein: CSVELLADSYEQYF. The CDR3 coding sequence is TGCAGCGTTGAACTACTAGCGGACTCCTACGAGCAGTACTTC.

This sequence joins TRBV7-6 and TRBJ2-2; 7 nucleotides align to TRBD1. V was clipped by 4 bases and J by 5 bases; unmatched bases: 1. This CDR3 has 13 residues. From germline, CDR1 is SGHVS and CDR2 FNYEAQ. The CDR3 sequence: CASSSRGTGELFF. The CDR3 bases are TGTGCCAGCAGCTCCAGGGGGACCGGGGAGCTGTTTTTT.

V usage is TRBV9 and J usage is TRBJ2-1; 9 bases are a match to TRBD2. Germline V gene lookup returns CDR1 SGDLS and CDR2 YYNGEE. This CDR3 is built from 15 residues. V dropped 4 bases and J dropped 7; count of bases not matched to a gene: 9. The CDR3 DNA is TGTGCCAGCAGCCTCTTAGCGGGAGTGGCGAATGAGCAGTTCTTC. The encoded protein is CASSLLAGVANEQFF.